The sequence of this TCR beta chain was determined in a study of blood T cell repertoires in COVID-19. Study-wide context: PBMCs, B-cell-depleted T cells, or T cells provided the cDNA or gDNA that made up the material.

Germline V lookup: CDR1 MNHEY, CDR2 SMNVEV (reference sequence). The trim removed 3 bases at V and 4 bases at J, leaving 6 bases unmatched. CDR3 length equals 15 residues. All enrollees were about 18 to 89 years old and from 25 or so US areas. Categorization into cohorts depended on clinical history that participants reported. Original processing methods: Amplification from reference gene primers served as the basis for estimated nucleated cell counts. Sequenced by immunoSEQ multiplex PCR; TCRdb stores in-frame clones only, minus some. V and J calls and clone size are those listed in that table; D and trimming were worked out from the DNA. This sample has about 180,000 clones, with around 90% found just once.

The V call is TRBV27, the J call TRBJ2-7, with 10 bases lining up with TRBD1. The TCR sequence derives from a woman between 18 and 29 years old who had recovered from COVID-19. The source material was PBMCs or T cells enriched from blood (not recorded which). The CDR3: CASSFSPGQGYEQYF. The DNA for the CDR3 is TGTGCCAGCAGTTTTTCCCCGGGACAGGGGTACGAGCAGTACTTC.